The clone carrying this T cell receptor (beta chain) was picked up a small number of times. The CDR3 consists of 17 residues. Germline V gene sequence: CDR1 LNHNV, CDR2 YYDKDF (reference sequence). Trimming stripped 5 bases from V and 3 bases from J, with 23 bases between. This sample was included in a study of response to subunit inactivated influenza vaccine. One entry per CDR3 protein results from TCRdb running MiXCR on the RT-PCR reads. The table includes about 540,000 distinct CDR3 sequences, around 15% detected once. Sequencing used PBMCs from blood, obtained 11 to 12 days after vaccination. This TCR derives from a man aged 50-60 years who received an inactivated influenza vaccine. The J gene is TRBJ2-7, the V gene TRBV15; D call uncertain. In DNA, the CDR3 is TGTGCCACCAGCGGACGGTACGAACCTCCACTGGGCTACGAGCAGTACTTC. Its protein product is CATSGRYEPPLGYEQYF.